Listed below are T cell receptor beta chains from one sample, sequenced in a study of TIL therapy for anti-PD-1-resistant metastatic lung cancer. Only in-frame clones appear in the TCRdb table, and some are missing; sequencing was by immunoSEQ multiplex PCR. This table holds some 43,000 clones, 65% to 80% found once. The source was blood, collected at baseline. Receptor source: an older man with non-small cell lung cancer. Both conserved end residues are part of each CDR3. D genes are given only for firm matches. The listing skips clone size in some rows; elsewhere it reads once, few, many or a size class.

CDR3 protein: CASSDPGENTGELFF
CDR3 DNA: TGCGCCAGCAGCGATCCAGGGGAGAACACCGGGGAGCTGTTTTTT
D gene: NA
clone size: NA
V gene: TRBV5-1
CDR3 length: 15
J gene: TRBJ2-2

CDR3 protein: CASSQDFIREPLQETQYF
CDR3 DNA: TGCGCCAGCAGCCAAGATTTTATTCGGGAGCCACTCCAAGAGACCCAGTACTTC
D gene: NA
clone size: NA
V gene: TRBV4-1
CDR3 length: 18
J gene: TRBJ2-5

CDR3 protein: CASSPGTSGSTDTQYF
CDR3 DNA: TGTGCCAGCAGTCCAGGGACTAGCGGGAGCACAGATACGCAGTATTTT
D gene: TRBD2
clone size: NA
V gene: TRBV27
CDR3 length: 16
J gene: TRBJ2-3

CDR3 protein: CASRDRERNTGELFF
CDR3 DNA: TGTGCCAGTAGGGACAGGGAGAGAAACACCGGGGAGCTGTTTTTT
D gene: TRBD1
clone size: NA
V gene: TRBV19
CDR3 length: 15
J gene: TRBJ2-2

CDR3 protein: CATTADAGNSYEQYF
CDR3 DNA: TGTGCCACCACGGCTGATGCGGGGAACTCCTACGAGCAGTACTTC
D gene: NA
clone size: NA
V gene: TRBV15
CDR3 length: 15
J gene: TRBJ2-7

CDR3 protein: CASSDSGYNQPQHF
CDR3 DNA: TGTGCCAGCAGTGATAGCGGTTATAATCAGCCCCAGCATTTT
D gene: NA
clone size: NA
V gene: TRBV6-1
CDR3 length: 14
J gene: TRBJ1-5

CDR3 protein: CASFRDTGELFF
CDR3 DNA: TGTGCCAGCTTCCGGGACACCGGGGAGCTGTTTTTT
D gene: NA
clone size: NA
V gene: TRBV11-3
CDR3 length: 12
J gene: TRBJ2-2

CDR3 protein: CASSFLGAYEQYF
CDR3 DNA: TGTGCCAGCAGCTTCCTAGGGGCCTACGAGCAGTACTTC
D gene: NA
clone size: once
V gene: TRBV7-2
CDR3 length: 13
J gene: TRBJ2-7

CDR3 protein: CASTFNSDRGPGELFF
CDR3 DNA: TGTGCCAGCACCTTCAACTCGGACAGGGGTCCCGGGGAGCTGTTTTTT
D gene: TRBD1
clone size: few
V gene: TRBV11-2
CDR3 length: 16
J gene: TRBJ2-2

CDR3 protein: CASSVGQGNQPQHF
CDR3 DNA: TGTGCCAGCAGTGTCGGGCAGGGAAATCAGCCCCAGCATTTT
D gene: NA
clone size: NA
V gene: TRBV2
CDR3 length: 14
J gene: TRBJ1-5

CDR3 protein: CASRQQALSSYEQYF
CDR3 DNA: TGTGCCAGCAGACAACAGGCCTTGAGCTCCTACGAGCAGTACTTC
D gene: NA
clone size: NA
V gene: TRBV27
CDR3 length: 15
J gene: TRBJ2-7

CDR3 protein: CASSFLPTSGRSDTQYF
CDR3 DNA: TGTGCCAGCAGCTTCTTGCCTACTAGCGGGAGATCAGATACGCAGTATTTT
D gene: TRBD2
clone size: NA
V gene: TRBV7-2
CDR3 length: 17
J gene: TRBJ2-3

CDR3 protein: CASSLDGGSYNEQFF
CDR3 DNA: TGTGCCAGCAGCCTGGATGGCGGCAGCTACAATGAGCAGTTCTTC
D gene: NA
clone size: NA
V gene: TRBV5-4
CDR3 length: 15
J gene: TRBJ2-1

CDR3 protein: CASSFRGGATTDTQYF
CDR3 DNA: TGTGCCAGCAGCTTCAGAGGGGGGGCAACGACAGATACGCAGTATTTT
D gene: NA
clone size: once
V gene: TRBV11-2
CDR3 length: 16
J gene: TRBJ2-3

CDR3 protein: CASSASGGVESNSPLHF
CDR3 DNA: TGTGCCAGCAGCGCCTCGGGAGGTGTAGAATCAAATTCACCCCTCCACTTT
D gene: NA
clone size: NA
V gene: TRBV9
CDR3 length: 17
J gene: TRBJ1-6

CDR3 protein: CASSLYSSGSYEQYF
CDR3 DNA: TGTGCCAGCAGCTTATATTCTAGCGGGAGTTACGAGCAGTACTTC
D gene: TRBD2
clone size: few
V gene: TRBV11-2
CDR3 length: 15
J gene: TRBJ2-7

CDR3 protein: CASSFSVLRDRISYEQYF
CDR3 DNA: TGTGCCAGCAGCTTTTCCGTTCTAAGGGACAGGATTTCCTACGAGCAGTACTTC
D gene: TRBD1
clone size: NA
V gene: TRBV7-2
CDR3 length: 18
J gene: TRBJ2-7